These T cell receptor beta chains were read from a single sample in a study of Graves' ophthalmopathy and Graves' hyperthyroidism. TCRdb reprocessed the multiplex PCR reads with MiXCR, giving one entry per CDR3 protein. The table includes about 400,000 distinct CDR3 sequences, just over 15% detected once. The sample consisted of peripheral blood. All receptors come from a woman under 30 with stable Graves' hyperthyroidism. CDR3s include the opening cysteine and the closing phenylalanine or tryptophan. Fields, in order: J gene, V gene, D gene, clone size, CDR3 length, CDR3 protein. D genes are given only for firm matches. Where a row states a size, it is once, few, many or the class of an expanded clone; other rows omit it.

j_gene: TRBJ2-5
v_gene: TRBV20-1
d_gene: TRBD1
abundance: many
len: 13
CDR3aa: CSAPGQHQETQYF

j_gene: TRBJ1-2
v_gene: TRBV20-1
d_gene: TRBD1
abundance: many
len: 13
CDR3aa: CSAVQGVNYGYTF

j_gene: TRBJ2-3
v_gene: TRBV7-2
d_gene: .
abundance: many
len: 12
CDR3aa: CASLGDRGTQYF

j_gene: TRBJ1-1
v_gene: TRBV5-6
d_gene: TRBD1
abundance: few
len: 16
CDR3aa: CASSLVPTGLNTEAFF

j_gene: TRBJ2-7
v_gene: TRBV5-1
d_gene: TRBD1
abundance: .
len: 16
CDR3aa: CASSALTGTGTSEQYF

j_gene: TRBJ1-2
v_gene: TRBV11-2
d_gene: .
abundance: many
len: 14
CDR3aa: CASSLDGTKYGYTF

j_gene: TRBJ2-2
v_gene: TRBV2
d_gene: .
abundance: many
len: 13
CDR3aa: CAGKSGSAGELFF

j_gene: TRBJ1-5
v_gene: TRBV20-1
d_gene: .
abundance: many
len: 14
CDR3aa: CSARAGAGNQPQHF

j_gene: TRBJ1-5
v_gene: TRBV2
d_gene: .
abundance: many
len: 15
CDR3aa: CASTEGGYSNQPQHF

j_gene: TRBJ2-5
v_gene: TRBV11-1
d_gene: TRBD2
abundance: many
len: 15
CDR3aa: CASSWRTSDPETQYF

j_gene: TRBJ1-2
v_gene: TRBV12-5
d_gene: .
abundance: many
len: 13
CDR3aa: CASGPTGSYGYTF

j_gene: TRBJ2-7
v_gene: TRBV7-6
d_gene: .
abundance: few
len: 13
CDR3aa: CASSSTSMDEQYF

j_gene: TRBJ1-2
v_gene: TRBV29-1
d_gene: TRBD1
abundance: many
len: 14
CDR3aa: CSVVKGQGYNGYTF

j_gene: TRBJ1-3
v_gene: TRBV28
d_gene: .
abundance: many
len: 17
CDR3aa: CASSIQGLTDSGNTIYF

j_gene: TRBJ1-2
v_gene: TRBV2
d_gene: .
abundance: many
len: 15
CDR3aa: CASSEVVGWEYGYTF

j_gene: TRBJ1-1
v_gene: TRBV6-5
d_gene: TRBD1
abundance: many
len: 16
CDR3aa: CASSYHSTQGDTEAFF

j_gene: TRBJ2-7
v_gene: TRBV6-1
d_gene: TRBD1
abundance: many
len: 16
CDR3aa: CASSEVATGGSYEQYF

j_gene: TRBJ2-5
v_gene: TRBV12-3/TRBV12-4
d_gene: TRBD2
abundance: many
len: 14
CDR3aa: CASSWSGGQETQYF

j_gene: TRBJ1-6
v_gene: TRBV7-9
d_gene: .
abundance: few
len: 13
CDR3aa: CASTDSYNSPLHF

j_gene: TRBJ1-1
v_gene: TRBV11-2
d_gene: .
abundance: many
len: 15
CDR3aa: CASSLGRGHNTEAFF

j_gene: TRBJ2-2
v_gene: TRBV12-3/TRBV12-4
d_gene: TRBD2
abundance: many
len: 14
CDR3aa: CASKEAGFSGELFF

j_gene: TRBJ1-1
v_gene: TRBV10-2
d_gene: .
abundance: many
len: 15
CDR3aa: CASGDRQGMNTEAFF

j_gene: TRBJ1-5
v_gene: TRBV27
d_gene: .
abundance: .
len: 15
CDR3aa: CASSLLGDSNQPQHF

j_gene: TRBJ2-7
v_gene: TRBV20-1
d_gene: TRBD2
abundance: many
len: 14
CDR3aa: CSARSGTSPYEQYF

j_gene: TRBJ2-6
v_gene: TRBV19
d_gene: .
abundance: many
len: 14
CDR3aa: CASMLQVGANVLTF

j_gene: TRBJ2-7
v_gene: TRBV27
d_gene: TRBD1
abundance: many
len: 14
CDR3aa: CASSLSPGGYEQYF

j_gene: TRBJ2-7
v_gene: TRBV7-2
d_gene: TRBD2
abundance: .
len: 14
CDR3aa: CASSFGTSVSEQYF

j_gene: TRBJ1-2
v_gene: TRBV12-3/TRBV12-4
d_gene: TRBD1
abundance: many
len: 12
CDR3aa: CASSPDRDGYTF

j_gene: TRBJ1-3
v_gene: TRBV12-3/TRBV12-4
d_gene: .
abundance: many
len: 15
CDR3aa: CASSLIPTGGNTIYF

j_gene: TRBJ2-7
v_gene: TRBV20-1
d_gene: .
abundance: many
len: 14
CDR3aa: CSASLPAGSYEQYF

j_gene: TRBJ1-1
v_gene: TRBV5-1
d_gene: .
abundance: many
len: 13
CDR3aa: CASSQETNTEAFF

j_gene: TRBJ1-5
v_gene: TRBV19
d_gene: .
abundance: many
len: 13
CDR3aa: CASSMQGYQPQHF

j_gene: TRBJ1-1
v_gene: TRBV19
d_gene: TRBD1
abundance: many
len: 15
CDR3aa: CASSPHFDRGTEAFF